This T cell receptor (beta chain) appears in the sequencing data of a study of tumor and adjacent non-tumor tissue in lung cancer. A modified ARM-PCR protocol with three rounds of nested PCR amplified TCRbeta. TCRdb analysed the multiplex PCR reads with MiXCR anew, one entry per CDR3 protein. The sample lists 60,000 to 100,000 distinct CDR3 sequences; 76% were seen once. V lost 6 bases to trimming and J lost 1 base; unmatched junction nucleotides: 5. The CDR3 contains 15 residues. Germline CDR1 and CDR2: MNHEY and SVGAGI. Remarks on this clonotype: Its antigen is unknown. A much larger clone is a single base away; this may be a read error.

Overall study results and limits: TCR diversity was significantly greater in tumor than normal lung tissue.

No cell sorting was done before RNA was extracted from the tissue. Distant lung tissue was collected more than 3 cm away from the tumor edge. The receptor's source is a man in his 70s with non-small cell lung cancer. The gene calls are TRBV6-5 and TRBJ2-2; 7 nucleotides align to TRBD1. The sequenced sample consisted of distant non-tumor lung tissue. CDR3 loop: CASRRGRGNTGELFF. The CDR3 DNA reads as TGTGCCAGCAGAAGGGGGCGCGGGAACACCGGGGAGCTGTTTTTT.